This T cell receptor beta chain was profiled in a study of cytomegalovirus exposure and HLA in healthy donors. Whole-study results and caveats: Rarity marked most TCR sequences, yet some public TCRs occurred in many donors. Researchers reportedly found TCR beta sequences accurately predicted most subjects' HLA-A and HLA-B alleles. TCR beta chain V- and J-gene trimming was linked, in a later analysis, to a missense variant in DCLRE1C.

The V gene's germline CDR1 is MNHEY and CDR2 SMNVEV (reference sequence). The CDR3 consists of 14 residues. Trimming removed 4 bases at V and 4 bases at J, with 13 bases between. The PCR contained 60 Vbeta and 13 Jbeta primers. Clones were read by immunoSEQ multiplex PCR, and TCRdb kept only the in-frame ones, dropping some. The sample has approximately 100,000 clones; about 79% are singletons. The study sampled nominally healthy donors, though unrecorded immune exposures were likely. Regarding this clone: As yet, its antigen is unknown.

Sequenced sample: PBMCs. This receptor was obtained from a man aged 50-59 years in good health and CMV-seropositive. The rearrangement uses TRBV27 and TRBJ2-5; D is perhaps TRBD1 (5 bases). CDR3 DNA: TGTGCCAGCAGTTCGCTATCAGGGTTAGAGACCCAGTACTTC. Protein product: CASSSLSGLETQYF.